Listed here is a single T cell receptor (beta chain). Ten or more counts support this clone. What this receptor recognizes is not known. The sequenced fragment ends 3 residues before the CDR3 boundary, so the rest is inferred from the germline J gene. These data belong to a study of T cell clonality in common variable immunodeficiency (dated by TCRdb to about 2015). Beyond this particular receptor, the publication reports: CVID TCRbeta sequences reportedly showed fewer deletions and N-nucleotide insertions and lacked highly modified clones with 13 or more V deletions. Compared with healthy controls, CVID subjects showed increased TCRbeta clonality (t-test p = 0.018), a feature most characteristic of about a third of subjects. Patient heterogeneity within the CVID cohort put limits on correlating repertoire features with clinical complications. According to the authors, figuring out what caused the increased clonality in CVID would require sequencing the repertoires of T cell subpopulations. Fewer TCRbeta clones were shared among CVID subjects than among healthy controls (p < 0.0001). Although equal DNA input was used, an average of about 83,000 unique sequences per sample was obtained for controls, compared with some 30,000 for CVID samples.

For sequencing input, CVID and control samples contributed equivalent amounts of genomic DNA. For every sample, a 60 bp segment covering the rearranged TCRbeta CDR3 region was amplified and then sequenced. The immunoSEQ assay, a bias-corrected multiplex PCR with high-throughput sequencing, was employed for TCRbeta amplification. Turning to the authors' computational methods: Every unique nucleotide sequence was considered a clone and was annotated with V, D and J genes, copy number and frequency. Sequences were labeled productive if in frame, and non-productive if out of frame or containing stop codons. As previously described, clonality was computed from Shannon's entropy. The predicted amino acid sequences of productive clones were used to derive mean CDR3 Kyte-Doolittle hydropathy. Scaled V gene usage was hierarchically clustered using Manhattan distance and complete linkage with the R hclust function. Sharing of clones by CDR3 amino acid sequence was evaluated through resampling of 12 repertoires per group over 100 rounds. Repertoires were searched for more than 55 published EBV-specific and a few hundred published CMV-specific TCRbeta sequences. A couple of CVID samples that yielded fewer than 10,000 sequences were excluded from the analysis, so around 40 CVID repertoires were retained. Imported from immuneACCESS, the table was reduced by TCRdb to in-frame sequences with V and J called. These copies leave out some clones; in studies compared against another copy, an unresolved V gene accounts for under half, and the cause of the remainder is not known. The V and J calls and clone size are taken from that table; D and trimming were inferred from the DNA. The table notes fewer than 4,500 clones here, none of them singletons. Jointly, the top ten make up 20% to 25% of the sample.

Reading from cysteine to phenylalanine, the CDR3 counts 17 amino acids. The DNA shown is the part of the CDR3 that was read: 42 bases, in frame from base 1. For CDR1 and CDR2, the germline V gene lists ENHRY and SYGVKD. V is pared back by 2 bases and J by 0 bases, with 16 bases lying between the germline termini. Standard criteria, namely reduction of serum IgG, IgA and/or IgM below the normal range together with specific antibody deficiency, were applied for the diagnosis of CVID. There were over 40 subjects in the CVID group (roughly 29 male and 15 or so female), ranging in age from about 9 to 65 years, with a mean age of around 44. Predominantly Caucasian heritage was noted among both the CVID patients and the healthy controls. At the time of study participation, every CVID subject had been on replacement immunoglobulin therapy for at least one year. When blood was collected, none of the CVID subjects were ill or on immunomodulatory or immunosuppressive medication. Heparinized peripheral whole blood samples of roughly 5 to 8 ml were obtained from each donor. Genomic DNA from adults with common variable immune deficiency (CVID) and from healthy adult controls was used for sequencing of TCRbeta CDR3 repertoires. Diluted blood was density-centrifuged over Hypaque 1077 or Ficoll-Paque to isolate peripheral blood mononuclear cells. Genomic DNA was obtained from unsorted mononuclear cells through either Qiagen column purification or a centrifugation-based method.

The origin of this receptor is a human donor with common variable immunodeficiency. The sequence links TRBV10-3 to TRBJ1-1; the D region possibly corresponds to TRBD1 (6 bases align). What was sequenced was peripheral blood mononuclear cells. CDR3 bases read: TGTGCCATCAGTGAGCTCCCAGGGGTGACCATGAACACTGAA. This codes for CAISELPGVTMNTE. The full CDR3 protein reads CAISELPGVTMNTEAFF.